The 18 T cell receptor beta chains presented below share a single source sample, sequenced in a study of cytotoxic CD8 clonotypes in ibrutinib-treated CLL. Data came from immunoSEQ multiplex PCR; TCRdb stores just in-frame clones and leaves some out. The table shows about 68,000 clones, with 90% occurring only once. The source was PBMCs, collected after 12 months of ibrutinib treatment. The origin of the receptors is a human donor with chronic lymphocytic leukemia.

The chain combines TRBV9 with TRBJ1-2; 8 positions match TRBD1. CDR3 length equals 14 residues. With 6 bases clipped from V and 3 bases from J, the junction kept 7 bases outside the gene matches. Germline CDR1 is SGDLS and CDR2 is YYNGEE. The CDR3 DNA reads TGTGCCAGCACCGCAGGGGGCGCGGACTATGGCTACACCTTC. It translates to CASTAGGADYGYTF.

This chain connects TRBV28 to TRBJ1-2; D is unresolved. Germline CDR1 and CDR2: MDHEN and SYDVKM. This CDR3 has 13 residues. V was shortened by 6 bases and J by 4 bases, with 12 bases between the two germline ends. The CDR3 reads CASSPPRSYGYTF. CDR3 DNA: TGTGCCAGCAGCCCGCCCCGGAGCTATGGCTACACCTTC.

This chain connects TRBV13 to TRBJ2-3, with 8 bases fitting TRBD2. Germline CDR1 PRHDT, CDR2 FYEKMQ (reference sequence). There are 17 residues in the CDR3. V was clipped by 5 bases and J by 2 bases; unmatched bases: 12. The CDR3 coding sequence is TGTGCCAGCAGCCTGCCCTCGGGACTAGACCCCACAGATACGCAGTATTTT. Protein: CASSLPSGLDPTDTQYF. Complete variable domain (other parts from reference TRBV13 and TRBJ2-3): AAGVIQSPRHLIKEKRETATLKCYPIPRHDTVYWYQQGPGQDPQFLISFYEKMQSDKGSIPDRFSAQQFSDYHSELNMSSLELGDSALYFCASSLPSGLDPTDTQYFGPGTRLTVL.

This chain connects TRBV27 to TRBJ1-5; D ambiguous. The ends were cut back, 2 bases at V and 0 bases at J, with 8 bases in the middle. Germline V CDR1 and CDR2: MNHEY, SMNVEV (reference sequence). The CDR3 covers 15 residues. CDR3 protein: CASSLTEYSNQPQHF. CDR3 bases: TGTGCCAGCAGTTTAACGGAGTATAGCAATCAGCCCCAGCATTTT.

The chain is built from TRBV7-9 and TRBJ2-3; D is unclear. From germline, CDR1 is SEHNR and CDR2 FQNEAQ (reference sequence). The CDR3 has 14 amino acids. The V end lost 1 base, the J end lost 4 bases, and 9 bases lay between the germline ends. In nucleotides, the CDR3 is TGTGCCAGCAGCTTAGTGGCCAGCGCAGATACGCAGTATTTT. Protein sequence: CASSLVASADTQYF. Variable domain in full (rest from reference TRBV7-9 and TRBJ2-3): DTGVSQNPRHKITKRGQNVTFRCDPISEHNRLYWYRQTLGQGPEFLTYFQNEAQLEKSRLLSDRFSAERPKGSFSTLEIQRTEQGDSAMYLCASSLVASADTQYFGPGTRLTVL.

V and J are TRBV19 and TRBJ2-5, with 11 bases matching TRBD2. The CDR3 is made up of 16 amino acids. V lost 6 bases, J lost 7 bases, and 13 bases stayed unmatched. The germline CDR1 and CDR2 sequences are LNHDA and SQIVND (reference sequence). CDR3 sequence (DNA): TGTGCCAGTAGATCGGGGACTAGCGGTTTGAAAGGGACCCAGTACTTC. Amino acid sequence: CASRSGTSGLKGTQYF.

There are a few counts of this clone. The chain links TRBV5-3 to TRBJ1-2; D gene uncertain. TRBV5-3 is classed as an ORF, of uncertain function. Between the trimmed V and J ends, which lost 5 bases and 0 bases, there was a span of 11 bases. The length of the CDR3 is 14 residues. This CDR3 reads CARRSGIANYGYTF. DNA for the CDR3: TGTGCCAGAAGATCCGGGATCGCTAACTATGGCTACACCTTC.

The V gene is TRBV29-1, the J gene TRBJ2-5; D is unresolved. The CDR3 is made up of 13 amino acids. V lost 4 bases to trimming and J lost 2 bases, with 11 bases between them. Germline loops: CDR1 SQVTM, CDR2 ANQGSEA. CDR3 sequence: CSVARDGQETQYF. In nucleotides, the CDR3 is TGCAGCGTTGCCAGAGACGGGCAAGAGACCCAGTACTTC. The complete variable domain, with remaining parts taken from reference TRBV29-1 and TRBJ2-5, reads SAVISQKPSRDICQRGTSLTIQCQVDSQVTMMFWYRQQPGQSLTLIATANQGSEATYESGFVIDKFPISRPNLTFSTLTVSNMSPEDSSIYLCSVARDGQETQYFGPGTRLLVL.

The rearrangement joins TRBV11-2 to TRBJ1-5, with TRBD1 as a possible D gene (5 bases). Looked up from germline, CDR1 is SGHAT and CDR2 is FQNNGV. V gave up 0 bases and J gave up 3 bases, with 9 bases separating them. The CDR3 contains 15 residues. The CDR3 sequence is CASSLDRQHNQPQHF. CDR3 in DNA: TGTGCCAGCAGCTTAGATCGACAGCACAATCAGCCCCAGCATTTT. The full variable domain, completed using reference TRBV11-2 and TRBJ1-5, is EAGVAQSPRYKIIEKRQSVAFWCNPISGHATLYWYQQILGQGPKLLIQFQNNGVVDDSQLPKDRFSAERLKGVDSTLKIQPAKLEDSAVYLCASSLDRQHNQPQHFGDGTRLSIL.

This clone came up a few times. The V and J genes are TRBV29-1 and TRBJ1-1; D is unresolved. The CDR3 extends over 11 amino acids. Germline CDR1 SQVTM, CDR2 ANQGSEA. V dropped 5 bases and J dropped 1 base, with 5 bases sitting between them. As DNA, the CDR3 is TGCAGCGTTACAAAGAACACTGAAGCTTTCTTT. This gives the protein CSVTKNTEAFF.

The CDR3: CASSPPPGRARFHEQFF. CDR3 sequence (DNA): TGTGCCAGCAGCCCGCCCCCCGGGAGGGCCAGGTTTCATGAGCAGTTCTTC. V and J are TRBV7-2 and TRBJ2-1; TRBD2 matches at 8 bases. CDR3 length: 17 amino acids. The V gene's germline CDR1 is SGHTA and CDR2 FQGNSA. The trim removed 5 bases at V and 8 bases at J, leaving 17 bases unmatched.

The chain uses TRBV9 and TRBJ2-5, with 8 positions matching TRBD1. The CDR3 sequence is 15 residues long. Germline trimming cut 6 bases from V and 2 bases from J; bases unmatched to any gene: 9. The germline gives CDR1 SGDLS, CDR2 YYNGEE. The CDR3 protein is CASTQIGTGQETQYF. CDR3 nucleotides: TGTGCCAGCACTCAGATAGGGACAGGACAAGAGACCCAGTACTTC. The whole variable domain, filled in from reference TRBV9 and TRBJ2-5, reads DSGVTQTPKHLITATGQRVTLRCSPRSGDLSVYWYQQSLDQGLQFLIQYYNGEERAKGNILERFSAQQFPDLHSELNLSSLELGDSALYFCASTQIGTGQETQYFGPGTRLLVL.

In DNA form, the CDR3 reads TGTGCCAGTACGTACGGGTTGAACACTGAAGCTTTCTTT. Protein product: CASTYGLNTEAFF. The V gene is TRBV19, the J gene TRBJ1-1, with D hard to call. Germline assignment: CDR1 LNHDA and CDR2 SQIVND (reference sequence). With 7 bases removed from V and 0 bases from J, the gap between germline ends came to 9 bases. This CDR3 contains 13 residues.

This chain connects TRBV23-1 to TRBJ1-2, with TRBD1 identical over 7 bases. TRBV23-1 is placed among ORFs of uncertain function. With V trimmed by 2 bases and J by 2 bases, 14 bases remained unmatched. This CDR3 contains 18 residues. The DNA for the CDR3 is TGCGCCAGCAGTCAAACTCACAGGGGACACCCTTGCAACTATGGCTACACCTTC. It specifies CASSQTHRGHPCNYGYTF.

The CDR3: CASRTSDTDTQYF. CDR3 DNA sequence: TGTGCCAGCAGGACTAGCGACACAGATACGCAGTATTTT. This chain uses TRBV7-9 with TRBJ2-3, with 8 bases lining up with TRBD2. The CDR3 is made up of 13 amino acids. The junction had 1 base not matched to a gene; V was cut back by 6 bases and J by 2 bases. Germline V gives CDR1 SEHNR, CDR2 FQNEAQ (reference sequence).

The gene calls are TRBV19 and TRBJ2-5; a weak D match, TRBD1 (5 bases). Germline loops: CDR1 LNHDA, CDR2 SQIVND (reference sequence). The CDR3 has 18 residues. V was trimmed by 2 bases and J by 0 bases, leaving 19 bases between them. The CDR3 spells CASSISLPATEYQETQYF. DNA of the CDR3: TGTGCCAGTAGTATATCCCTCCCCGCGACAGAGTACCAAGAGACCCAGTACTTC.

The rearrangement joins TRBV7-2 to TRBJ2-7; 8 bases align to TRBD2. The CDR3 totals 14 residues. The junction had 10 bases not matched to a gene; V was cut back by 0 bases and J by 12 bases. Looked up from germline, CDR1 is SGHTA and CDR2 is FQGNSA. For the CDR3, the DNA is TGTGCCAGCAGCTTAGCGGTAACTAGCGGACCCTTGTACTTC. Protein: CASSLAVTSGPLYF.

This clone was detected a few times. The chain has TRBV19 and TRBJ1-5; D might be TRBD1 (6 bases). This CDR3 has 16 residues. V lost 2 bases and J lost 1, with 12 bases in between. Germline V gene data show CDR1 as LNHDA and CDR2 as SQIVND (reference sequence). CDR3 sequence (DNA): TGTGCCAGTAGTATATCAGGGGCCCTGAGCAATCAGCCCCAGCATTTT. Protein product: CASSISGALSNQPQHF.